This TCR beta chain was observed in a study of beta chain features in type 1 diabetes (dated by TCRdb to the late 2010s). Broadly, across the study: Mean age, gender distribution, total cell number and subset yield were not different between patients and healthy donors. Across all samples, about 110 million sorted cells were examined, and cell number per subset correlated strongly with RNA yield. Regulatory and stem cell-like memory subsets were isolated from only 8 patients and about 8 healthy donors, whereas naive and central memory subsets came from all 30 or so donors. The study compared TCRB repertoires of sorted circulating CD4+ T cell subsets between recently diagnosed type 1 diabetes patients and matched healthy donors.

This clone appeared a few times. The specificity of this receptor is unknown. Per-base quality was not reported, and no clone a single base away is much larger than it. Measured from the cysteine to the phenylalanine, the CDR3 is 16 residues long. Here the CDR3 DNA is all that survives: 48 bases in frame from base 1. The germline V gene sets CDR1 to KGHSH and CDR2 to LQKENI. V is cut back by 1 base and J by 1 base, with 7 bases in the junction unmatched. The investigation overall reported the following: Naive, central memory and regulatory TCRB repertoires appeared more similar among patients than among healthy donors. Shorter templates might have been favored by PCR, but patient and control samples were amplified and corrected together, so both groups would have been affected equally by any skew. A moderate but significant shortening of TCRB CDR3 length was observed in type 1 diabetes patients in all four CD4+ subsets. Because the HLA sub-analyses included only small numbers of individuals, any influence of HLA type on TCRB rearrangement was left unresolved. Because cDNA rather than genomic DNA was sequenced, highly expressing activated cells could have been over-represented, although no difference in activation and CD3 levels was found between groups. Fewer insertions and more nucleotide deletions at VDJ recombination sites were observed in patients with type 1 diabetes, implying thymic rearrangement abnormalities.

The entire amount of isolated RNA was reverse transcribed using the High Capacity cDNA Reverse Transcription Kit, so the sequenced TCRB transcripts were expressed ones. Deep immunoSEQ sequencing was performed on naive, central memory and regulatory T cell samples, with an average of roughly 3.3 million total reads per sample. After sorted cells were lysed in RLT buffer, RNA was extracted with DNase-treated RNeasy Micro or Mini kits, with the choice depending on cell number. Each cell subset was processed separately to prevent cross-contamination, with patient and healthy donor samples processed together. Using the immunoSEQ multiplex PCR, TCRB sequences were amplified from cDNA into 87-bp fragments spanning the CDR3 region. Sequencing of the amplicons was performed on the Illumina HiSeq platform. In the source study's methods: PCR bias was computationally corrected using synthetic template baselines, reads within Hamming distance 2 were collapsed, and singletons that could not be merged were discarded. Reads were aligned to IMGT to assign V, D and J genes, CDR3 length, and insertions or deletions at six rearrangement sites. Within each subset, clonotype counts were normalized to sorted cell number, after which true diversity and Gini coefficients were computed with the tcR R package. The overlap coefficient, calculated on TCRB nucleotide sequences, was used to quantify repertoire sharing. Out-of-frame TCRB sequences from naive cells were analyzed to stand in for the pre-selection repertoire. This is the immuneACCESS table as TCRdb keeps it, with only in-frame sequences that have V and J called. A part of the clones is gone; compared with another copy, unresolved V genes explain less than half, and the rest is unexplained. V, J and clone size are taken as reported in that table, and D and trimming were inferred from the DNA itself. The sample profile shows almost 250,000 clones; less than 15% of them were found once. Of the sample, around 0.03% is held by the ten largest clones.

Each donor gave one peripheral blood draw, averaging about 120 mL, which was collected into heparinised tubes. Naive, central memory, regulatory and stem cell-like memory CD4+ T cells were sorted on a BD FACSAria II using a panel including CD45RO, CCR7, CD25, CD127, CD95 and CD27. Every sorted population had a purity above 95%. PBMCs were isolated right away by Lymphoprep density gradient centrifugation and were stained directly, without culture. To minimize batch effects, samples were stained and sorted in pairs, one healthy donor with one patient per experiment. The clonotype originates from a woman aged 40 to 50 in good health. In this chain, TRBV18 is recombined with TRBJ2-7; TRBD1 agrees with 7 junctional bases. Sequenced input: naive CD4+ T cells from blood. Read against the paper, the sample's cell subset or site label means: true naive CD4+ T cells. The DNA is TGTGCCAGCTCACCACAGGAACAGGGGAATTCCTACGAGCAGTACTTC. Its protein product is CASSPQEQGNSYEQYF. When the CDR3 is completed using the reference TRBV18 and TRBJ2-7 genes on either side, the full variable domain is NAGVMQNPRHLVRRRGQEARLRCSPMKGHSHVYWYRQLPEEGLKFMVYLQKENIIDESGMPKERFSAEFPKEGPSILRIQQVVRGDSAAYFCASSPQEQGNSYEQYFGPGTRLTVT.